This T cell receptor (beta chain) was identified during a study of vaccination and CD4 T cells after COVID-19. For the study at large: Sampling post-COVID took place a median about 95 days after diagnosis (range 35 to 161). Findings of the study overall: Spike mono-reactive clones accounted for 304 of the 307 vaccine-specific clones found in convalescent patients. Median reactive clonotypes, those recognizing SARS-CoV-2, rose from 21 to 38, not significantly.

Regarding this clonotype: The antigen remains undetermined.

Using its own MiXCR run on the PCR reads, TCRdb lists one record per CDR3 protein. The data show 20,000 to 25,000 distinct CDR3 sequences, with under 60% seen just once and 1.1% held by the top ten. This receptor was identified in a human donor who had recovered from COVID-19. This sample comprised CD4+ T cells from blood, obtained before SARS-CoV-2 vaccination.

This chain's CDR3 is CASSQDPMNQPQHF. The CDR3 DNA is TGCGCCAGCAGCCAAGACCCCATGAATCAGCCCCAGCATTTT. The chain uses TRBV4-3 and TRBJ1-5; unclear D gene. The V end was cut by 0 bases, the J end by 4 bases, with 7 bases between. The length of the CDR3 is 14 residues. In germline, CDR1 is LGHNA, CDR2 YSLEER.